A selection of T cell receptor beta chains follows, all from one sample in a study of cytomegalovirus exposure and HLA in healthy donors. Clones were read by immunoSEQ multiplex PCR, and TCRdb kept only the in-frame ones, dropping some. The sample has under 100,000 clones; about four fifths are singletons. Sequenced material: PBMCs. The origin of the receptors is a human donor in good health. CDR3s include the opening cysteine and the closing phenylalanine or tryptophan. Fields, in order: CDR3 protein, CDR3 DNA, D gene, J gene, clone size, V gene. D genes are given only for firm matches. Rows give clone size only sometimes, using once, few, many, or a class for an expanded clone.

CDR3aa: CASSWRQGDTQYF
CDR3nt: TGTGCCAGCAGTTGGCGCCAGGGAGATACGCAGTATTTT
d_gene: -
j_gene: TRBJ2-3
abundance: -
v_gene: TRBV6-6

CDR3aa: CASSLTRPYEQYF
CDR3nt: TGTGCCAGCAGTTTAACGCGGCCCTACGAGCAGTACTTC
d_gene: -
j_gene: TRBJ2-7
abundance: few
v_gene: TRBV27

CDR3aa: CASSQRNRAPYEQYF
CDR3nt: TGTGCCAGCAGCCAAAGAAACAGGGCTCCCTACGAGCAGTACTTC
d_gene: -
j_gene: TRBJ2-7
abundance: once
v_gene: TRBV14

CDR3aa: CASSDQGIRTEAFF
CDR3nt: TGTGCCAGCAGTGACCAGGGGATACGGACTGAAGCTTTCTTT
d_gene: -
j_gene: TRBJ1-1
abundance: -
v_gene: TRBV2

CDR3aa: CASSPQRGGQETQYF
CDR3nt: TGTGCCAGCAGTCCTCAGCGGGGGGGACAAGAGACCCAGTACTTC
d_gene: TRBD2
j_gene: TRBJ2-5
abundance: -
v_gene: TRBV27

CDR3aa: CASSLGGFSNEQFF
CDR3nt: TGTGCCAGCAGCTTAGGAGGGTTTTCGAATGAGCAGTTCTTC
d_gene: -
j_gene: TRBJ2-1
abundance: few
v_gene: TRBV7-9

CDR3aa: CASSPWTGGAANTEAFF
CDR3nt: TGTGCCAGCAGCCCCTGGACAGGGGGCGCCGCGAACACTGAAGCTTTCTTT
d_gene: TRBD1
j_gene: TRBJ1-1
abundance: -
v_gene: TRBV11-2

CDR3aa: CASSFRSGGPFRGEQFF
CDR3nt: TGTGCCAGCAGCTTTCGGAGCGGGGGCCCGTTTCGGGGTGAGCAGTTCTTC
d_gene: TRBD2
j_gene: TRBJ2-1
abundance: -
v_gene: TRBV5-6

CDR3aa: CASSSVRRAYENTEAFF
CDR3nt: TGCGCCAGCAGTTCTGTACGCAGGGCTTATGAAAACACTGAAGCTTTCTTT
d_gene: -
j_gene: TRBJ1-1
abundance: -
v_gene: TRBV5-1

CDR3aa: CASSYPGQEEHQPQHF
CDR3nt: TGTGCCAGCAGTTATCCCGGACAGGAAGAGCATCAGCCCCAGCATTTT
d_gene: TRBD1
j_gene: TRBJ1-5
abundance: -
v_gene: TRBV6-7

CDR3aa: CAISELTEAFF
CDR3nt: TGTGCCATCAGTGAGTTAACTGAAGCTTTCTTT
d_gene: -
j_gene: TRBJ1-1
abundance: -
v_gene: TRBV10-3

CDR3aa: CASSQTEEGRGGYTF
CDR3nt: TGCGCCAGCAGCCAGACCGAGGAGGGAAGGGGCGGCTACACCTTC
d_gene: -
j_gene: TRBJ1-2
abundance: -
v_gene: TRBV4-1

CDR3aa: CASSSSPGTYGYTF
CDR3nt: TGTGCCAGCAGCTCATCCCCCGGGACATATGGCTACACCTTC
d_gene: -
j_gene: TRBJ1-2
abundance: -
v_gene: TRBV9

CDR3aa: CASSLGRDRAGRGFYEQYF
CDR3nt: TGTGCCAGCAGCTTAGGACGGGACAGGGCGGGGCGAGGTTTCTACGAGCAGTACTTC
d_gene: TRBD1
j_gene: TRBJ2-7
abundance: -
v_gene: TRBV11-2

CDR3aa: CASSVAGMGTGELFF
CDR3nt: TGTGCCAGCAGCGTAGCCGGGATGGGAACCGGGGAGCTGTTTTTT
d_gene: -
j_gene: TRBJ2-2
abundance: -
v_gene: TRBV9

CDR3aa: CASSIKGQGSFNYGYTF
CDR3nt: TGTGCCAGTAGTATAAAAGGGCAGGGGTCCTTTAACTATGGCTACACCTTC
d_gene: -
j_gene: TRBJ1-2
abundance: -
v_gene: TRBV19

CDR3aa: CASSERGRSTGELFF
CDR3nt: TGTGCCAGCAGTGAACGGGGAAGGAGCACCGGGGAGCTGTTTTTT
d_gene: -
j_gene: TRBJ2-2
abundance: -
v_gene: TRBV6-1

CDR3aa: CSSRRLRDSNSPLHF
CDR3nt: TGTTCCAGCAGAAGATTGCGGGACAGCAATTCACCCCTCCACTTT
d_gene: TRBD1
j_gene: TRBJ1-6
abundance: -
v_gene: TRBV7-9

CDR3aa: CASSLVRGNTEAFF
CDR3nt: TGTGCCAGCAGCTTAGTTCGGGGGAACACTGAAGCTTTCTTT
d_gene: -
j_gene: TRBJ1-1
abundance: -
v_gene: TRBV13

CDR3aa: CASSPGQGWGNTEAFF
CDR3nt: TGTGCCAGCAGCCCAGGACAGGGGTGGGGGAACACTGAAGCTTTCTTT
d_gene: TRBD1
j_gene: TRBJ1-1
abundance: -
v_gene: TRBV7-6

CDR3aa: CASSFPGAEGSSGANVLTF
CDR3nt: TGTGCCAGCAGCTTCCCTGGGGCGGAGGGAAGCTCTGGGGCCAACGTCCTGACTTTC
d_gene: -
j_gene: TRBJ2-6
abundance: -
v_gene: TRBV7-9

CDR3aa: CASSIDNRVTGYGYTF
CDR3nt: TGTGCCAGTAGTATAGATAACAGGGTGACGGGCTATGGCTACACCTTC
d_gene: -
j_gene: TRBJ1-2
abundance: -
v_gene: TRBV19

CDR3aa: CASSSQGNTEAFF
CDR3nt: TGTGCCAGCAGTTCACAGGGGAACACTGAAGCTTTCTTT
d_gene: -
j_gene: TRBJ1-1
abundance: -
v_gene: TRBV27

CDR3aa: CASSEKPDNEKLFF
CDR3nt: TGCGCCAGCAGTGAAAAGCCCGATAATGAAAAACTGTTTTTT
d_gene: -
j_gene: TRBJ1-4
abundance: -
v_gene: TRBV10-2

CDR3aa: CASSILAGDTDTQYF
CDR3nt: TGCGCCAGCAGCATACTAGCGGGGGATACAGATACGCAGTATTTT
d_gene: TRBD2
j_gene: TRBJ2-3
abundance: -
v_gene: TRBV10-1

CDR3aa: CASSTLGDNYGYTF
CDR3nt: TGTGCCAGCAGCACGTTAGGGGACAATTATGGCTACACCTTC
d_gene: -
j_gene: TRBJ1-2
abundance: -
v_gene: TRBV5-6

CDR3aa: CASSEGRVAGNTIYF
CDR3nt: TGTGCCAGCAGTGAAGGCCGGGTAGCGGGAAACACCATATATTTT
d_gene: -
j_gene: TRBJ1-3
abundance: -
v_gene: TRBV2

CDR3aa: CASSPTRSGQNTEAFF
CDR3nt: TGTGCCAGCTCACCTACTCGTTCAGGACAGAACACTGAAGCTTTCTTT
d_gene: -
j_gene: TRBJ1-1
abundance: -
v_gene: TRBV18

CDR3aa: CASTPRRGGSGNTIYF
CDR3nt: TGTGCCAGTACCCCTCGCAGGGGCGGCTCTGGAAACACCATATATTTT
d_gene: -
j_gene: TRBJ1-3
abundance: -
v_gene: TRBV19

CDR3aa: CASSLWGQGAHEQFF
CDR3nt: TGTGCCAGCAGCTTGTGGGGACAGGGGGCTCATGAGCAGTTCTTC
d_gene: TRBD1
j_gene: TRBJ2-1
abundance: -
v_gene: TRBV11-2

CDR3aa: CASSGPRRQGIDGNTIYF
CDR3nt: TGTGCCAGCAGTGGGCCACGTAGACAGGGGATAGATGGAAACACCATATATTTT
d_gene: TRBD1
j_gene: TRBJ1-3
abundance: once
v_gene: TRBV2